This entry is about one TCR beta chain. It has no known antigen specificity. No much larger clone is present one base from it, and per-base qualities are unavailable. This entry belongs to a study of T cell changes during pregnancy in multiple sclerosis (dated by TCRdb to about 2019). With regard to the full study: The study examined how the T cell repertoire changed over the course of pregnancy in women with multiple sclerosis.

The junction carries 10 bases between V and J, which are trimmed by 3 bases and 2 bases respectively. Inclusive of the bounding cysteine and phenylalanine, the CDR3 is 14 residues long. Of the read, only the CDR3 DNA is kept; its 42 bases are in frame from base 1. The germline V gene specifies SNHLY as CDR1 and FYNNEI as CDR2. Library creation used the immunoSEQ multiplex PCR assay. TCRdb stores this immuneACCESS table with in-frame sequences only. Part of the clones is absent; in the studies checked, under half of the shortfall reflects unresolved V genes, and no reason is known for the rest. The sample data list roughly 86,000 clones, and around 94% of these were observed just once. The top ten hold around 2.5% of the sample.

Recombination linked TRBV2 to TRBJ2-5; a tentative D call is TRBD2 (6 bases match). The input for sequencing was peripheral blood, taken in the first trimester of pregnancy. This TCR derives from a female donor with multiple sclerosis, enrolled in a pregnancy study. The bases are TGTGCCAGCAGTGAGGTGCGGGGTCAAGAGACCCAGTACTTC. Translation gives CASSEVRGQETQYF.